The entry that follows covers one T cell receptor beta chain sequence. Its antigen is unknown. At one of its ends the junction is not consistent with the germline gene, which may arise from a read error. The data stem from a study of post-analysis software for immune sequencing data. Study conclusions and caveats: The study found significantly lower normalized Chao1 diversity in multiple sclerosis patients than in controls. The five TRBV segments detected at higher frequency in patients than in controls included TRBV5-6, TRBV5-1 and TRBV20-1.

The CDR3 has 12 amino acids. Germline-derived CDR1 and CDR2 are SGHRS and YFSETQ. Tagging with unique molecular identifiers was a feature of the TCR beta cDNA libraries. It was from roughly 0.93 to 9.6 million T cells that some 460,000 cDNA molecules came. MiXCR was run by TCRdb on the PCR reads, yielding one entry per CDR3 protein. The sample lists about 160,000 distinct CDR3 sequences, under 40% occurring once. The sample in question was blood, obtained after autologous hematopoietic stem cell transplantation. The chain couples TRBV5-1 to TRBJ2-7; 9 bases are shared with TRBD1. The sequence derives from a girl between 5 and 17 years old with multiple sclerosis. In nucleotides, the CDR3 is TGCGCCGGCAGCTCAGGGACAGGGGAGCAGTACTTC. Translated: CAGSSGTGEQYF.